This TCR beta chain was found in a study of blood T cell repertoires in COVID-19. Looking at the study overall: Acute and convalescent COVID-19 samples came from the United States, Italy and Spain. PBMCs, B-cell-depleted T cells, or T cells provided the cDNA or gDNA that made up the material.

As handled by the study authors: Counts of nucleated cells, estimated from reference gene primer amplification, were obtained. The assay was immunoSEQ multiplex PCR, and TCRdb's table has in-frame clones only and misses some. V, J and clone size reflect that table, while D and trimming were determined from the DNA. Of approximately 430,000 clones in the sample, 86% were seen once. The CDR3 runs 15 residues. V was pared by 2 bases and J by 6 bases, with 9 bases of the junction left unmatched. CDR1 and CDR2 (germline): LNHDA, SQIVND (reference sequence). The source is a woman in her 30s with active or convalescent COVID-19. The sequenced sample was peripheral blood. This chain joins TRBV19 and TRBJ1-1, with 7 nucleotides matching TRBD1. In DNA form, the CDR3 reads TGTGCCAGTAGTATAAGAGACAGGGCTGTACCTGAAGCTTTCTTT. It encodes CASSIRDRAVPEAFF.